This T cell receptor beta chain was observed in a study of T-cell reconstitution after alpha-beta-depleted transplantation in children. For TCRbeta, the library was prepared with unique molecular identifiers. TCRdb re-analysed the PCR reads in MiXCR, keeping a single row per CDR3 protein. Among around 500,000 distinct CDR3 sequences listed, roughly an eighth were seen once. V dropped 4 bases and J dropped 0 bases, with 13 bases sitting between them. The CDR3 has 15 residues. Germline V CDR1 and CDR2: SGHNT, YYREEE (reference sequence). The TCR sequence derives from a human donor who donated a stem cell graft to a child with combined immunodeficiency. The sample was PBMCs from the stem cell graft donor, taken from the stem cell graft. The chain combines TRBV5-4 with TRBJ1-2; D is perhaps TRBD1 (6 bases). CDR3 amino acids: CASSVDGTPNYGYTF. The CDR3 nucleotides read TGTGCCAGCAGCGTGGACGGGACACCTAACTATGGCTACACCTTC.